The 12 T cell receptor beta chains presented below share a single source sample, sequenced in a study of cytomegalovirus exposure and HLA in healthy donors. In the PCR, 60 Vbeta and 13 Jbeta primers were used. Produced via immunoSEQ multiplex PCR; TCRdb's table is partial and in-frame only. The sample carries 130,000 to 150,000 clones, around 83% recorded once. Sequencing input: PBMCs. These TCRs come from a male donor in good health and CMV-seropositive.

The chain combines TRBV5-8 with TRBJ1-2; D is uncertain. V lost 0 bases, J lost 10 bases, and 7 bases lay in between. Germline V gene data show CDR1 as SGHTS and CDR2 as YDEGEE. CDR3 size: 11 residues. CDR3 DNA sequence: TGTGCCAGCAGCTTGGGCGGGATCTACACCTTC. Translation: CASSLGGIYTF.

The chain uses TRBV7-9 and TRBJ1-1; no reliable D call. Germline CDR1 reads SEHNR; CDR2 reads FQNEAQ (reference sequence). The CDR3 sequence is 12 residues long. V shed 6 bases and J shed 3 bases, with 8 bases lying between them. The CDR3 nucleotides are TGTGCCAGCAGTCCCGGGTACACTGAAGCTTTCTTT. Amino acid sequence: CASSPGYTEAFF.

This CDR3 reads CASSQDRGSDYEQYF. CDR3 DNA sequence: TGCGCCAGCAGCCAAGATCGTGGGAGTGACTACGAGCAGTACTTC. The chain is built from TRBV4-3 and TRBJ2-7, with D perhaps matching TRBD2 (5 bases). Germline V gives CDR1 LGHNA, CDR2 YSLEER. With 0 bases removed from V and 3 bases from J, the gap between germline ends came to 12 bases. CDR3 size: 15 residues.

CDR3: CASRELAGGINEQFF. In nucleotides, the CDR3 is TGCGCCAGCAGGGAACTAGCGGGGGGGATAAATGAGCAGTTCTTC. The chain carries TRBV10-2 and TRBJ2-1, with 13 nucleotides matching TRBD2. Germline V gene lookup returns CDR1 WSHSY and CDR2 SAAADI. The CDR3 extends over 15 amino acids. V trimming: 6 bases; J trimming: 7 bases; junction bases outside the gene matches: 6.

This chain uses TRBV6-5 with TRBJ2-1; 9 bases fit TRBD1. The CDR3 covers 15 residues. Germline CDR1 and CDR2: MNHEY and SVGAGI. V gave up 2 bases and J gave up 3 bases; unmatched junction bases: 2. CDR3 amino acids: CASSYTGGGYNEQFF. Here the CDR3 DNA reads TGTGCCAGCAGTTACACAGGGGGCGGCTACAATGAGCAGTTCTTC.

The J gene is TRBJ1-1, the V gene TRBV28; D possibly corresponds to TRBD1 (6 bases). V gave up 6 bases and J gave up 0 bases, with 11 bases separating them. Germline assignment: CDR1 MDHEN and CDR2 SYDVKM. This CDR3 has 14 residues. In nucleotides, the CDR3 is TGTGCCAGCAGGGGACAAGATATGAACACTGAAGCTTTCTTT. It encodes CASRGQDMNTEAFF.

The rearrangement uses TRBV23-1 and TRBJ1-2; D remains unclear. TRBV23-1 is an ORF, and what it does is uncertain. This CDR3 contains 16 residues. V lost 0 bases, J lost 6 bases, and 17 bases lay in between. The CDR3 region is CASSQSSRVGLNGYTF. In nucleotides, the CDR3 is TGCGCCAGCAGTCAATCGAGTAGAGTCGGTTTAAATGGCTACACCTTC.

The chain links TRBV28 to TRBJ1-2; TRBD1 matches 9 bases. This CDR3 region has 14 residues. Trimming at V came to 5 bases and at J to 0 bases, leaving 1 base not matched to a gene. CDR1 and CDR2 from the germline V gene are MDHEN and SYDVKM. CDR3 sequence reads: CASSRQGANYGYTF. CDR3 DNA sequence: TGTGCCAGCAGTCGACAGGGGGCTAACTATGGCTACACCTTC.

The chain has TRBV6-6 and TRBJ2-5, with 9 bases that match TRBD2. Germline V CDR1 and CDR2: MNHNY, SVGAGI (reference sequence). V was clipped by 6 bases and J by 5 bases; unmatched bases: 10. The CDR3 is made up of 15 amino acids. The CDR3 loop reads CASSPAGGARETQYF. In DNA, the CDR3 is TGTGCCAGCAGCCCGGCGGGGGGGGCCCGGGAGACCCAGTACTTC.

This CDR3 reads CASSFRTNQPQHF. CDR3 sequence (DNA): TGTGCCAGCAGCTTCCGGACTAATCAGCCCCAGCATTTT. The rearrangement uses TRBV5-8 and TRBJ1-5; D uncertain. Germline values: CDR1 SGHTS, CDR2 YDEGEE. V was shortened by 2 bases and J by 4 bases, with 7 bases between the two germline ends. This CDR3 spans 13 amino acids.

J is TRBJ2-1 and V is TRBV25-1; 10 bases agree with TRBD2. CDR1 is MGHDK and CDR2 is SYGVNS in the germline V gene. After removal of 5 bases from V and 0 bases from J, the junction contained 10 bases not matched to a gene. The CDR3 is 18 residues long. CDR3 in DNA: TGTGCCAGCAGTCCGACCGGGACTAGCGAGCACTCCTACAATGAGCAGTTCTTC. Translation: CASSPTGTSEHSYNEQFF.

The chain has TRBV28 and TRBJ1-2, with a weak D call TRBD1 (6 bases). Germline V gives CDR1 MDHEN, CDR2 SYDVKM. V was pared by 11 bases and J by 5 bases, with 15 bases between. The CDR3 extends over 12 amino acids. The CDR3 DNA is TGTGCCGTAGTAGGGACATATTATGGCTACACCTTC. Translating gives CAVVGTYYGYTF.